This is a list of T cell receptor beta chains from one sample in a study of blood T cell repertoires in COVID-19. The table came from immunoSEQ multiplex PCR; TCRdb's copy has only in-frame clones and leaves some out. The sample includes roughly 200,000 clones, roughly 86% of them seen just once. Sequencing was performed on peripheral blood. The receptors come from a woman in her thirties with active or convalescent COVID-19. Each CDR3 is given with its conserved first and last residue. Each record gives: V gene, D gene, J gene, clone size, CDR3 DNA, CDR3 protein. The D gene is left open where the match is weak. Clone size is shown for a subset of rows, as once, few, many or a class of expanded clone.

v_gene: TRBV23-1; d_gene: NA; j_gene: TRBJ1-2; abundance: NA; CDR3nt: TGCGCCAGCAGTCAATCGGTGCCAGGGGAAGGCTACACCTTC; CDR3aa: CASSQSVPGEGYTF
v_gene: TRBV11-2; d_gene: TRBD1; j_gene: TRBJ2-1; abundance: NA; CDR3nt: TGTGCCAGCAGCAAACAGGGGGGCCCCTACAATGAGCAGTTCTTC; CDR3aa: CASSKQGGPYNEQFF
v_gene: TRBV7-9; d_gene: NA; j_gene: TRBJ2-7; abundance: NA; CDR3nt: TGTGCCAGCAGCTTAGATCTAGGCGAGCAGTACTTC; CDR3aa: CASSLDLGEQYF
v_gene: TRBV9; d_gene: TRBD2; j_gene: TRBJ2-1; abundance: once; CDR3nt: TGTGCCAGCAGCGCCCATAGCGGGAGGTGGGACAATGAGCAGTTCTTC; CDR3aa: CASSAHSGRWDNEQFF
v_gene: TRBV18; d_gene: TRBD2; j_gene: TRBJ2-1; abundance: NA; CDR3nt: TGTGCCAGCTCACCCCCAGGGACTAGCGGGCATTACAATGAGCAGTTCTTC; CDR3aa: CASSPPGTSGHYNEQFF
v_gene: TRBV5-1; d_gene: TRBD1; j_gene: TRBJ2-5; abundance: NA; CDR3nt: TGCGCCAGCAGCCTGGGACAGCAAGAGACCCAGTACTTC; CDR3aa: CASSLGQQETQYF
v_gene: TRBV27; d_gene: TRBD1; j_gene: TRBJ1-2; abundance: NA; CDR3nt: TGTGCCAGCAGTTTGACCTCGGGACAGCACTATGGCTACACCTTC; CDR3aa: CASSLTSGQHYGYTF
v_gene: TRBV2; d_gene: NA; j_gene: TRBJ1-2; abundance: NA; CDR3nt: TGTGCCAGCGCTATGGGCAGCTCTAACTATGGCTACACCTTC; CDR3aa: CASAMGSSNYGYTF
v_gene: TRBV30; d_gene: NA; j_gene: TRBJ1-2; abundance: NA; CDR3nt: TGTGCCTGGAGTGTAGGCCGGGATAACTATGGCTACACCTTC; CDR3aa: CAWSVGRDNYGYTF
v_gene: TRBV2; d_gene: TRBD2; j_gene: TRBJ2-1; abundance: once; CDR3nt: TGTGCCAGCAGCCAGAGGGGACTAGCGGGAGATAGAAATGAGCAGTTCTTC; CDR3aa: CASSQRGLAGDRNEQFF
v_gene: TRBV29-1; d_gene: TRBD1; j_gene: TRBJ2-7; abundance: NA; CDR3nt: TGCAGCGTCGGAAGGACAGGGGCCTCCTACGAGCAGTACTTC; CDR3aa: CSVGRTGASYEQYF
v_gene: TRBV9; d_gene: TRBD1; j_gene: TRBJ2-2; abundance: NA; CDR3nt: TGTGCCAGCAGCCCAGGGACAGAGAACACCGGGGAGCTGTTTTTT; CDR3aa: CASSPGTENTGELFF
v_gene: TRBV3-1/TRBV3-2; d_gene: NA; j_gene: TRBJ2-5; abundance: NA; CDR3nt: TGTGCCAGCAGCGCAAGGATCAGCGCGGGGGAGACCCAGTACTTC; CDR3aa: CASSARISAGETQYF
v_gene: TRBV18; d_gene: TRBD2; j_gene: TRBJ2-7; abundance: NA; CDR3nt: TGTGCCAGCTCACCACCTACGGTGGGAGCGGGGACTACAATGGAGCAGTACTTC; CDR3aa: CASSPPTVGAGTTMEQYF
v_gene: TRBV27; d_gene: TRBD1; j_gene: TRBJ1-6; abundance: once; CDR3nt: TGTGCCAGCAGTTTTGGGACAGCGCTTAGACCCCTCCACTTT; CDR3aa: CASSFGTALRPLHF
v_gene: TRBV6-5; d_gene: NA; j_gene: TRBJ1-2; abundance: NA; CDR3nt: TGTGCCAGCAGTTACGGTTTGGCCTATGGCTACACCTTC; CDR3aa: CASSYGLAYGYTF
v_gene: TRBV27; d_gene: TRBD2; j_gene: TRBJ2-1; abundance: NA; CDR3nt: TGTGCCAGCAGTCCTCTGACTAGCGGGGGCTACAATGAGCAGTTCTTC; CDR3aa: CASSPLTSGGYNEQFF
v_gene: TRBV19; d_gene: TRBD1; j_gene: TRBJ2-1; abundance: NA; CDR3nt: TGTGCCAGTAGCTTGGACAGGGACTCCTACAATGAGCAGTTCTTC; CDR3aa: CASSLDRDSYNEQFF
v_gene: TRBV4-1; d_gene: NA; j_gene: TRBJ2-7; abundance: NA; CDR3nt: TGCGCCACCTCCATACAGGAATCCTACGAGCAGTACTTC; CDR3aa: CATSIQESYEQYF
v_gene: TRBV5-1; d_gene: TRBD2; j_gene: TRBJ2-1; abundance: NA; CDR3nt: TGCGCCAGCAGCTTGGTCCCTTTGCGGGAGATAGGTAATGAGCAGTTCTTC; CDR3aa: CASSLVPLREIGNEQFF
v_gene: TRBV12-3/TRBV12-4; d_gene: TRBD1; j_gene: TRBJ1-1; abundance: few; CDR3nt: TGTGCCAGCAGTCGGACAGGGGGGACTGAAGCTTTCTTT; CDR3aa: CASSRTGGTEAFF
v_gene: TRBV27; d_gene: TRBD1; j_gene: TRBJ1-6; abundance: NA; CDR3nt: TGTGCCAGCAGCCAAGGGACAGACCTCGGGAGTTCACCCCTCCACTTT; CDR3aa: CASSQGTDLGSSPLHF